This is a list of T cell receptor beta chains from one sample in a study of Graves' ophthalmopathy and Graves' hyperthyroidism. In TCRdb, the multiplex PCR reads were re-called with MiXCR into one record per CDR3 protein. The table shows approximately 540,000 distinct CDR3 sequences, with roughly 39% occurring only once. The material sequenced was peripheral blood or thyroid tissue (not recorded which). The origin of the receptors is an adult man with Graves' hyperthyroidism. Each CDR3 is given with its conserved first and last residue. A D gene is named only where the DNA matches it firmly. Size is stated for part of the rows, as once, few or many counts, or as a class when the clone is expanded.

v_gene,d_gene,abundance,j_gene,CDR3aa,CDR3nt
TRBV6-1,.,many,TRBJ1-5,CASSVGGYSNQPQHF,TGTGCCAGCAGTGTGGGGGGGTATAGCAATCAGCCCCAGCATTTT
TRBV2,.,.,TRBJ1-2,CASSEGRYGYTF,TGTGCCAGCAGTGAGGGTCGCTATGGCTACACCTTC
TRBV10-2,.,.,TRBJ2-7,CASSELGYISYEQYF,TGCGCCAGCAGTGAGTTAGGGTACATCTCCTACGAGCAGTACTTC
TRBV2,TRBD1,.,TRBJ1-6,CASSHRTGNALHF,TGTGCCAGCAGTCACCGGACAGGGAATGCCCTCCACTTT
TRBV7-9,TRBD1,.,TRBJ1-3,CASSQGTGVFGNTIYF,TGTGCCAGCAGCCAGGGAACAGGGGTCTTTGGAAACACCATATATTTT
TRBV7-8,.,many,TRBJ2-7,CASSLGLALYEQYF,TGTGCCAGCAGCTTAGGCCTAGCTCTCTACGAGCAGTACTTC
TRBV5-8,TRBD1,few,TRBJ1-5,CASHQGGNQPQHF,TGTGCCAGCCACCAGGGGGGCAATCAGCCCCAGCATTTT
TRBV30,.,.,TRBJ1-1,CACAAGRVTEAFF,TGTGCCTGTGCTGCAGGGCGGGTTACTGAAGCTTTCTTT
TRBV27,TRBD1,few,TRBJ2-7,CASSFGQDREYEQYF,TGTGCCAGCAGTTTCGGCCAGGACAGGGAGTACGAGCAGTACTTC
TRBV12-3/TRBV12-4,.,many,TRBJ1-1,CASRVDGITEAFF,TGTGCCAGCAGAGTGGACGGCATCACTGAAGCTTTCTTT
TRBV12-3/TRBV12-4,.,once,TRBJ1-4,CASSESGFANEKLLF,TGTGCCAGCAGTGAGTCGGGGTTTGCTAATGAAAAACTGCTTTTT
TRBV6-2/TRBV6-3,.,.,TRBJ1-2,CATSSQPWGTANYGYTF,TGTGCCACCAGTTCCCAGCCGTGGGGGACGGCTAACTATGGCTACACCTTC
TRBV7-3,TRBD1,many,TRBJ1-2,CASSFTQGEGYTF,TGTGCCAGCAGCTTCACTCAGGGGGAGGGCTACACCTTC
TRBV29-1,.,many,TRBJ2-7,CSVGQGFYEQYF,TGCAGCGTTGGGCAGGGGTTCTACGAGCAGTACTTC
TRBV4-2,.,few,TRBJ2-5,CASSQGPEETQYF,TGTGCCAGCAGCCAAGGGCCCGAAGAGACCCAGTACTTC
TRBV27,.,many,TRBJ1-6,CASRSGSTPLHF,TGTGCCAGCAGGTCGGGGTCGACACCCCTCCACTTT
TRBV3-1,.,many,TRBJ1-2,CASSQGSRDYGYTF,TGTGCCAGCAGCCAAGGGTCGAGGGATTATGGCTACACCTTC
TRBV20-1,TRBD1,many,TRBJ2-7,CSATQGSTTTSEQYF,TGCAGTGCAACACAGGGGTCCACTACTACGAGCGAGCAGTACTTC
TRBV25-1,TRBD1,few,TRBJ2-1,CASSRTGYNEQFF,TGTGCCAGCAGTCGGACAGGGTACAATGAGCAGTTCTTC
TRBV29-1,.,few,TRBJ2-7,CSVEDGQYF,TGCAGCGTTGAAGATGGGCAGTACTTC
TRBV7-9,TRBD1,many,TRBJ2-7,CASSFGTGSYEQYF,TGTGCCAGCAGCTTCGGGACAGGGAGTTACGAGCAGTACTTC
TRBV19,.,few,TRBJ2-7,CASSIRSVSSYEQYF,TGTGCCAGTAGTATAAGGAGCGTAAGCTCCTACGAGCAGTACTTC
TRBV10-3,.,.,TRBJ1-5,CAISESGPLDSNQPQHF,TGTGCCATCAGTGAGTCGGGGCCTCTCGATAGCAATCAGCCCCAGCATTTT
TRBV29-1,.,.,TRBJ1-3,CAWKGSGSGNTIYF,TGTGCCTGGAAAGGTTCAGGCTCTGGAAACACCATATATTTT
TRBV7-9,TRBD2,.,TRBJ2-7,CASSLGGSGFSYEQYF,TGTGCCAGCAGTTTGGGAGGGTCAGGCTTTTCCTACGAGCAGTACTTC
TRBV6-5,.,many,TRBJ1-1,CASSQRHLNTEAFF,TGTGCCAGCAGCCAAAGACATTTGAACACTGAAGCTTTCTTT
TRBV9,.,.,TRBJ2-5,CASSGSGNSQEAQYF,TGTGCCAGCAGCGGATCCGGGAATAGCCAAGAGGCCCAGTACTTC
TRBV2,TRBD2,.,TRBJ2-5,CASRGHLAGEETQYF,TGTGCCAGCAGGGGACATCTAGCGGGAGAAGAGACCCAGTACTTC
TRBV25-1,.,many,TRBJ2-7,CASSELGGSTHEQYF,TGTGCCAGCAGTGAATTAGGCGGATCTACCCACGAGCAGTACTTC
TRBV9,.,few,TRBJ1-6,CASSVGGGHNSPLHF,TGTGCCAGCAGCGTAGGGGGGGGCCATAATTCACCCCTCCACTTT
TRBV14,.,.,TRBJ2-1,CASSQLGTGAGRYNEQFF,TGTGCCAGCAGCCAACTCGGGACCGGCGCGGGACGGTACAATGAGCAGTTCTTC
TRBV12-3/TRBV12-4,.,.,TRBJ2-7,CASSGVRRGRSYEQYF,TGTGCCAGCAGTGGGGTTAGGAGGGGTAGGTCCTACGAGCAGTACTTC
TRBV7-3,TRBD2,many,TRBJ2-2,CASSSPQTSGGAGNTGELFF,TGTGCCAGCAGCTCACCCCAGACTAGCGGGGGGGCGGGGAACACCGGGGAGCTGTTTTTT
TRBV19,.,.,TRBJ1-2,CASSIDRLEDGYTF,TGTGCCAGTAGTATAGACCGCCTAGAGGATGGCTACACCTTC
TRBV4-1,.,.,TRBJ2-7,CASSQGVQYF,TGCGCCAGCAGCCAGGGGGTGCAGTACTTC
TRBV15,.,many,TRBJ2-7,CATSLDRYEQYF,TGTGCCACCAGCCTAGACAGGTACGAGCAGTACTTC
TRBV7-9,.,.,TRBJ1-2,CASSLGRGDGYTF,TGTGCCAGCAGCTTAGGCAGGGGTGACGGCTACACCTTC
TRBV2,.,.,TRBJ2-7,CASLRDTIYEQYF,TGTGCCAGCCTCCGGGACACTATCTACGAGCAGTACTTC
TRBV20-1,TRBD1,few,TRBJ1-2,CSAREQGAQGGGYTF,TGCAGTGCTAGAGAACAGGGGGCTCAAGGTGGGGGCTACACCTTC
TRBV6-5,.,many,TRBJ1-6,CASRFVGMNSPLHF,TGTGCCAGCAGGTTCGTGGGGATGAATTCACCCCTCCACTTT
TRBV7-2,TRBD2,.,TRBJ2-1,CASSLVRSGVYNEQFF,TGTGCCAGCAGCTTAGTTCGTAGCGGGGTGTACAATGAGCAGTTCTTC